Below, 2 T cell receptor beta chains from the same sample are listed, as sequenced in a study of regulatory T cells in long-lasting Graves disease (dated by TCRdb to the early 2020s). Library preparation employed multiplex PCR. The instrument was an Illumina HiSeq 4000. To build TCR beta libraries, CDR3 regions were amplified by Arm-PCR using iRepertoire HTBI primers. TCRdb's own reprocessing of the public reads used fastp at Q25 and MiXCR and kept productive beta chains. Every entry covers one CDR3 protein and lists the most common genes and DNA from its rows. The sample table contains around 250,000 distinct CDR3 sequences; only one count was recorded for around 19% of them. Clones ranked in the top ten supply around 15% of the sample. The label giving this sample's time point can be read as: newly diagnosed GD, antithyroid drugs for less than 3 months. For both TCR sequencing and RNA sequencing, RNA was extracted from PBMCs using TRIzol.

Separately, the same data were catalogued under a study of T cells in Graves' hyperthyroidism and ophthalmopathy.

Source: peripheral blood mononuclear cells (PBMCs), taken at new diagnosis, from a patient treated with antithyroid drugs. The receptors were sampled from a woman aged 30 to 39 with Graves disease. Donor details come from another sample of the same person, matched by shared clones.

This clonotype was seen many times. The rearrangement links TRBV20-1 to TRBJ2-7; D possibly corresponds to TRBD2 (5 bases). The ends were cut back, 1 base at V and 4 bases at J, with 14 bases in the middle. The CDR3 loop spans 14 amino acids. The germline V gene encodes CDR1 DFQATT and CDR2 SNEGSKA (reference sequence). Written as DNA, the CDR3 is TGCAGTGCTAGAGGCTTACCTACGGGGTACGAGCAGTACTTC. Translation gives CSARGLPTGYEQYF.

This clonotype came up many times. The gene calls are TRBV20-1 and TRBJ2-3, with D possibly TRBD2 on 7 matching bases. Trimming stripped 6 bases from V and 2 bases from J, with 24 bases between. Germline V gene lookup returns CDR1 DFQATT and CDR2 SNEGSKA (reference sequence). The CDR3 runs to 17 residues. The CDR3 bases are TGCAGTGCCGCAGGATGGGGGCGGGGGACCTACACAGATACGCAGTATTTT. Translating it yields CSAAGWGRGTYTDTQYF.